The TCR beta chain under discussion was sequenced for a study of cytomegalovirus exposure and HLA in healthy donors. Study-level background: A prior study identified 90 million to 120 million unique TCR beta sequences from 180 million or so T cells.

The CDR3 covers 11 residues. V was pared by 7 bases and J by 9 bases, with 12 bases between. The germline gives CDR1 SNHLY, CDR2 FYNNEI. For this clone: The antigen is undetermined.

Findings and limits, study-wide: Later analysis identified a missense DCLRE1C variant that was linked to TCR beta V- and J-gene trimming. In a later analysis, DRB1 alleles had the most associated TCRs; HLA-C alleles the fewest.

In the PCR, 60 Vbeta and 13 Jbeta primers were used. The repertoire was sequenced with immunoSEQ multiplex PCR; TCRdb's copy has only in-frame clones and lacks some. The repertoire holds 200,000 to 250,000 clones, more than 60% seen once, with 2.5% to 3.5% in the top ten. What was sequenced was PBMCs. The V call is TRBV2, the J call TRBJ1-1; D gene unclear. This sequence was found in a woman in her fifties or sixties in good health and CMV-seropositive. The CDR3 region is CASKRDNQAFF. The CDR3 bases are TGTGCCAGCAAGAGAGACAACCAAGCTTTCTTT.